These 10 T cell receptor beta chains were all obtained from the same sample, sequenced in a study of blood T cell dynamics during melanoma immunotherapy. Time point described: week 3, after first cycle of checkpoint inhibitor. Data came from immunoSEQ multiplex PCR; TCRdb stores just in-frame clones and leaves some out. The sample lists roughly 16,000 clones, less than 95% occurring once. Material: effector memory CD8+ T cells from blood, obtained from a patient treated with checkpoint blockade. The receptors were gathered from a human donor with melanoma.

V is TRBV27 and J is TRBJ2-3; D remains ambiguous. This CDR3 has 15 residues. The ends were cut back, 1 base at V and 2 bases at J, with 10 bases in the middle. In germline, CDR1 is MNHEY, CDR2 SMNVEV (reference sequence). The CDR3: CASSLYGMTTDTQYF. The CDR3 DNA reads as TGTGCCAGCAGTTTATATGGCATGACCACAGATACGCAGTATTTT.

V and J are TRBV19 and TRBJ2-7, with D perhaps matching TRBD1 (5 bases). Germline V gene lookup returns CDR1 LNHDA and CDR2 SQIVND (reference sequence). The length of the CDR3 is 16 residues. With 3 bases removed from V and 2 bases from J, the gap between germline ends came to 17 bases. CDR3 sequence (DNA): TGTGCCAGTAGTATTCAGGCCGAGACAGCTGCCTACGAGCAGTACTTC. Protein sequence: CASSIQAETAAYEQYF.

V gene TRBV28 combines with J gene TRBJ1-1; D gene ambiguous. Germline-derived CDR1 and CDR2 are MDHEN and SYDVKM. V shed 6 bases and J shed 0 bases, with 8 bases lying between them. The CDR3 is 13 amino acids. The DNA of the CDR3 is TGTGCCAGCAGCCCCACTATGAACACTGAAGCTTTCTTT. Its translation: CASSPTMNTEAFF.

This clone appeared a single time. The gene calls are TRBV2 and TRBJ2-7; TRBD1 or TRBD2 may be the D gene (6 bases each). The germline gives CDR1 SNHLY, CDR2 FYNNEI. The CDR3 has 15 residues. Trimming pared 2 bases from V and 0 bases from J, leaving 11 bases between. The CDR3 region is CASSERGDSSYEQYF. Here the CDR3 DNA reads TGTGCCAGCAGTGAAAGGGGGGACTCCTCCTACGAGCAGTACTTC. Variable domain in full (rest from reference TRBV2 and TRBJ2-7): EPEVTQTPSHQVTQMGQEVILRCVPISNHLYFYWYRQILGQKVEFLVSFYNNEISEKSEIFDDQFSVERPDGSNFTLKIRSTKLEDSAMYFCASSERGDSSYEQYFGPGTRLTVT.

The rearrangement uses TRBV27 and TRBJ2-7; 11 bases map to TRBD1. CDR3 length: 14 residues. V shed 6 bases, J shed 4 bases, and the junction held 5 bases outside the gene matches. Germline V gives CDR1 MNHEY, CDR2 SMNVEV (reference sequence). The CDR3 nucleotides read TGTGCCAGCAGCTCCGGGACAGGGGGTTACGAGCAGTACTTC. The encoded protein is CASSSGTGGYEQYF.

This rearrangement joins TRBV2 to TRBJ2-7; TRBD1 matches at 7 bases. The CDR3 totals 14 residues. V shed 3 bases and J 4 bases; nucleotides not matched to a gene: 6. Per germline, CDR1 SNHLY and CDR2 FYNNEI. The CDR3 sequence: CASSDPGTEYEQYF. CDR3 coding DNA: TGTGCCAGCAGTGACCCCGGGACAGAGTACGAGCAGTACTTC.

The chain links TRBV19 to TRBJ2-7; a possible D gene is TRBD2 (5 bases). The CDR3 spans 15 residues. With 7 bases removed from V and 3 bases from J, the gap between germline ends came to 19 bases. CDR1 is LNHDA and CDR2 is SQIVND in the germline V gene (reference sequence). The CDR3 nucleotides read TGTGCCAGTACCCTGGACTCTTCTAACTTCTACGAGCAGTACTTC. This translates into CASTLDSSNFYEQYF.

This chain uses TRBV7-8 with TRBJ1-2; 10 bases align to TRBD1. The ends lost 5 bases at V and 8 bases at J; junction bases unmatched: 11. The CDR3 runs 15 residues. CDR1 is SGHVS and CDR2 is FQNEAQ in the germline V gene. The CDR3 DNA sequence: TGTGCCAGCAGCCAACGGGACAGGGGAACTTGGGGCTACACCTTC. Translated: CASSQRDRGTWGYTF.

The CDR3 DNA reads TGTGCCAGCAGCTTAGGGGTAGGGCTTAGCCTCAGCTCCTACGAGCAGTACTTC. It translates to CASSLGVGLSLSSYEQYF. J is TRBJ2-7 and V is TRBV7-2; D uncertain. V lost 1 base and J 0 bases, leaving 19 bases between the germline ends. The CDR3 runs to 18 residues. The germline gives CDR1 SGHTA, CDR2 FQGNSA.

V is TRBV10-1 and J is TRBJ1-1; D call uncertain. This CDR3 comprises 15 residues. CDR1 WNHNN and CDR2 SYGVQD come from the germline V gene (reference sequence). V was shortened by 0 bases and J by 6 bases, with 14 bases between the two germline ends. CDR3: CASSESLRVGAEAFF. CDR3 nucleotides: TGCGCCAGCAGTGAGTCGTTACGGGTTGGGGCTGAAGCTTTCTTT.